This T cell receptor beta chain was sequenced in a study of blood T cell repertoires in COVID-19. Assay: immunoSEQ multiplex PCR; the TCRdb copy retains only in-frame clones and omits some. The sample has 200,000 to 250,000 clones, about four fifths seen once. Germline V gene sequence: CDR1 GTSNPN, CDR2 SVGIG (reference sequence). The CDR3 is 16 residues long. J was trimmed by 0 bases and V by 5 bases; bases with no gene match: 4. The sequence derives from a woman between 50 and 59 years old who had been exposed to COVID-19. Source material: PBMCs or T cells enriched from blood (not recorded which). The V call is TRBV30, the J call TRBJ1-4; 12 nucleotides align to TRBD1. Here the CDR3 DNA reads TGTGCCTGGGCCGGGACAGGGGGCGCAACTAATGAAAAACTGTTTTTT. Its translation is CAWAGTGGATNEKLFF.